These 31 T cell receptor beta chains came from one sample sequenced in a study of early stage breast cancer tumors. Assay used: immunoSEQ multiplex PCR; TCRdb lists only in-frame clones, some missing. The data show roughly 9,900 clones, 64% seen once. Sequencing input: breast tumor tissue. These receptors all come from a person between 55 and 69 years old with breast cancer.

There are a few counts of this clone. The rearrangement links TRBV27 to TRBJ1-2; the match to TRBD1 covers 9 bases. The CDR3 sequence is 19 residues long. The germline V gene encodes CDR1 MNHEY and CDR2 SMNVEV (reference sequence). Trimming took 0 bases from V and 4 from J; bases not matched to a gene: 15. CDR3 residues: CASSLSLGQGAVFPYGYTF. CDR3 nucleotide sequence: TGTGCCAGCAGTTTATCTTTGGGACAGGGTGCTGTTTTTCCCTATGGCTACACCTTC.

The V and J genes are TRBV6-1 and TRBJ2-7, with 10 bases lining up with TRBD1. V was clipped by 11 bases and J by 3 bases; unmatched bases: 7. CDR3 length: 13 amino acids. CDR1 is MNHNS and CDR2 is SASEGT in the germline V gene. CDR3 sequence reads: CASSWDRGYEQYF. The CDR3 DNA reads TGTGCCTCAAGCTGGGACAGGGGCTACGAGCAGTACTTC.

CDR3 DNA sequence: TGTGCCAGCAGCCTCGACAGGTCCCAAGAGACCCAGTACTTC. Translation gives CASSLDRSQETQYF. This chain connects TRBV7-2 to TRBJ2-5, with D maybe TRBD1 (6 bases). The CDR3 is made up of 14 amino acids. Trimming took off 5 bases at V and 1 base at J, with 11 bases between the two ends. Germline CDR1 and CDR2: SGHTA and FQGNSA.

The V gene is TRBV2, the J gene TRBJ1-2; TRBD1 agrees at 7 bases. The CDR3 is 14 residues long. Trimming removed 6 bases from V and 7 bases from J; junction bases left unmatched: 11. The V gene's germline CDR1 is SNHLY and CDR2 FYNNEI. CDR3 in amino acids: CASRGTGVLLGYTF. The CDR3 bases are TGTGCCAGCAGAGGAACAGGGGTACTACTTGGCTACACCTTC.

This chain links TRBV9 with TRBJ2-1; TRBD2 matches 14 bases. Trimming took 4 bases from V and 10 from J; bases not matched to a gene: 13. Per the germline V gene, CDR1 is SGDLS and CDR2 is YYNGEE. The length of the CDR3 is 17 residues. The CDR3 DNA reads as TGTGCCAGCAGCCCCCACCAGGGACTAGCGGGAGCACGGGAGCAGTTCTTC. It translates to CASSPHQGLAGAREQFF. Looking up the rest from reference TRBV9 and TRBJ2-1 gives the full variable domain: DSGVTQTPKHLITATGQRVTLRCSPRSGDLSVYWYQQSLDQGLQFLIQYYNGEERAKGNILERFSAQQFPDLHSELNLSSLELGDSALYFCASSPHQGLAGAREQFFGPGTRLTVL.

This clone showed up just once. The V gene is TRBV30, the J gene TRBJ1-2; D gene uncertain. The CDR3 is 17 amino acids. Trimming stripped 1 base from V and 0 bases from J, with 18 bases between. Germline V gene lookup returns CDR1 GTSNPN and CDR2 SVGIG (reference sequence). As DNA, the CDR3 is TGTGCCTGGAGTGCCCCCCGGCTGGAGGCAGCTAACTATGGCTACACCTTC. It encodes CAWSAPRLEAANYGYTF.

About this clone: Its ends do not fully match the called genes, so a read error is possible. This rearrangement joins TRBV6-1 to TRBJ1-5, with D unclear. Per the germline V gene, CDR1 is MNHNS and CDR2 is SASEGT. The CDR3 loop spans 13 amino acids. In DNA, the CDR3 is TGTACCAGCAGTGAATCAATTTATCAGCCCCAGCATTTT. Protein: CTSSESIYQPQHF.

V usage is TRBV27 and J usage is TRBJ2-1; possibly TRBD1 for D (6 bases). This CDR3 comprises 16 residues. Trimming took 4 bases from V and 0 from J, leaving 13 bases between them. Looked up from germline, CDR1 is MNHEY and CDR2 is SMNVEV (reference sequence). The CDR3 nucleotides are TGTGCCAGCAGTTCTCGGACAGTCATCTCCTACAATGAGCAGTTCTTC. Residues: CASSSRTVISYNEQFF.

The CDR3 is CASSLARGGDEQYF. DNA of the CDR3: TGTGCCAGCAGTTTAGCCAGGGGGGGGGACGAGCAGTACTTC. The chain links TRBV27 to TRBJ2-7; the D call may be TRBD1 or TRBD2 (7 bases each). Germline V gene sequence: CDR1 MNHEY, CDR2 SMNVEV (reference sequence). The CDR3 loop spans 14 amino acids. Trimming left V 2 bases short and J 5 bases short, with 13 bases between.

The rearrangement uses TRBV7-2 and TRBJ2-5; 9 nucleotides agree with TRBD2. Per the germline V gene, CDR1 is SGHTA and CDR2 is FQGNSA. There are 13 residues in the CDR3. V was pared by 3 bases and J by 4 bases, with 0 bases of the junction left unmatched. CDR3 DNA: TGTGCCAGCAGCTTGGGACTAGCAGAGACCCAGTACTTC. Translation: CASSLGLAETQYF.

V is TRBV4-1 and J is TRBJ2-3; D uncertain. The germline V gene has CDR1 MGHRA and CDR2 YSYEKL. Trimming left V 0 bases short and J 3 bases short, with 10 bases between. CDR3 length: 15 residues. CDR3 sequence reads: CASSQDGLRTDTQYF. CDR3 nucleotide sequence: TGCGCCAGCAGCCAAGATGGATTACGGACAGATACGCAGTATTTT.

This sequence joins TRBV5-1 and TRBJ2-2; D is possibly TRBD1 (5 bases). The CDR3 is made up of 16 amino acids. CDR1 SGHRS and CDR2 YFSETQ come from the germline V gene. The germline V and J ends were trimmed by 1 base and 0 bases, with 10 bases remaining between them. DNA for the CDR3: TGCGCCAGCAGCTTGTCAAGGGGCGCGAACACCGGGGAGCTGTTTTTT. This sequence encodes CASSLSRGANTGELFF.

This sequence joins TRBV6-1 and TRBJ1-3; unclear D gene. The germline V gene has CDR1 MNHNS and CDR2 SASEGT. Trimming took 0 bases from V and 0 from J, leaving 6 bases between them. The CDR3 is 15 amino acids. The CDR3 region is CASSEATTSGNTIYF. In DNA, the CDR3 is TGTGCCAGCAGTGAAGCGACAACCTCTGGAAACACCATATATTTT.

The genes are TRBV13 and TRBJ1-4; 7 bases fit TRBD1. The CDR3 is made up of 16 amino acids. Unmatched junction bases numbered 13, after V lost 5 bases and J lost 7 bases. Germline-derived CDR1 and CDR2 are PRHDT and FYEKMQ (reference sequence). The CDR3 here is CASSNSRQGGVEKLFF. The DNA for the CDR3 is TGTGCCAGCAGCAACTCCAGACAGGGAGGGGTTGAAAAACTGTTTTTT.

This clone was detected once. The V and J genes are TRBV6-5 and TRBJ2-7; 9 bases map to TRBD1. Germline values: CDR1 MNHEY, CDR2 SVGAGI. This CDR3 contains 14 residues. Unmatched junction bases numbered 4, after V lost 5 bases and J lost 2 bases. The CDR3 loop reads CASSRRDRAYEQYF. The CDR3 nucleotides are TGTGCCAGCAGTCGCCGGGACAGGGCCTACGAGCAGTACTTC.

The chain recombines TRBV7-9 with TRBJ1-5; D call uncertain. The germline V gene encodes CDR1 SEHNR and CDR2 FQNEAQ (reference sequence). Trimming removed 2 bases at V and 7 bases at J, with 9 bases between. The CDR3 sequence is 13 residues long. CDR3 in amino acids: CASSLRKGQPQHF. For the CDR3, the DNA is TGTGCCAGCAGCTTAAGAAAAGGGCAGCCCCAGCATTTT. The full variable domain, with the rest looked up from reference TRBV7-9 and TRBJ1-5, is DTGVSQNPRHKITKRGQNVTFRCDPISEHNRLYWYRQTLGQGPEFLTYFQNEAQLEKSRLLSDRFSAERPKGSFSTLEIQRTEQGDSAMYLCASSLRKGQPQHFGDGTRLSIL.

This rearrangement joins TRBV4-2 to TRBJ2-5; no clear D. The CDR3 extends over 16 amino acids. Germline CDR1 is LGHNA and CDR2 is YNFKEQ. With 0 bases removed from V and 4 bases from J, the gap between germline ends came to 15 bases. As DNA, the CDR3 is TGTGCCAGCAGCCAAGATGGTGCCCCCCATGGAGAGACCCAGTACTTC. This sequence encodes CASSQDGAPHGETQYF.

This chain joins TRBV9 and TRBJ1-6; tentatively, D is TRBD1 (5 bases). Per the germline V gene, CDR1 is SGDLS and CDR2 is YYNGEE. The CDR3 is 14 residues long. Trimming took 0 bases from V and 8 from J, leaving 9 bases between them. The CDR3 DNA is TGTGCCAGCAGCGTAGATGGGGCACATTCACCCCTCCACTTT. It codes for CASSVDGAHSPLHF.

This rearrangement joins TRBV2 to TRBJ1-2, with 7 nucleotides matching TRBD1. This CDR3 spans 15 amino acids. J gave up 8 bases and V 0 bases, and 9 bases lay outside the gene matches. Germline CDR1 is SNHLY and CDR2 is FYNNEI. The DNA for the CDR3 is TGTGCCAGCAGTGAAGCCTTACAGGGGACCGGCGGCTACACCTTC. Residues: CASSEALQGTGGYTF. The full variable domain, rest sourced from reference TRBV2 and TRBJ1-2, is EPEVTQTPSHQVTQMGQEVILRCVPISNHLYFYWYRQILGQKVEFLVSFYNNEISEKSEIFDDQFSVERPDGSNFTLKIRSTKLEDSAMYFCASSEALQGTGGYTFGSGTRLTVV.

This rearrangement joins TRBV5-8 to TRBJ1-2, with a weak D call TRBD1 (6 bases). V gave up 0 bases and J gave up 6 bases, with 21 bases separating them. Looked up from germline, CDR1 is SGHTS and CDR2 is YDEGEE. The CDR3 runs 17 residues. The CDR3 reads CASSLEVGGGRPDGYTF. The CDR3 DNA reads TGTGCCAGCAGCTTGGAGGTCGGCGGGGGGCGCCCGGATGGCTACACCTTC.

This chain joins TRBV19 and TRBJ2-1, with TRBD2 matching 9 bases. Germline V gene sequence: CDR1 LNHDA, CDR2 SQIVND (reference sequence). The CDR3 consists of 16 residues. Trimming at V came to 6 bases and at J to 1 base, leaving 7 bases not matched to a gene. CDR3 in amino acids: CASRGRLADSYNEQFF. The CDR3 bases are TGTGCCAGTAGGGGGAGACTAGCGGATTCCTACAATGAGCAGTTCTTC.

In nucleotides, the CDR3 is TGTGCCAGCAGCCCGGACAGGGTAGGCTACGAGCAGTACTTC. Translating gives CASSPDRVGYEQYF. This rearrangement joins TRBV11-1 to TRBJ2-7; 8 nucleotides agree with TRBD1. V lost 5 bases, J lost 3 bases, and 6 bases stayed unmatched. The CDR3 has 14 amino acids. Germline V gene data show CDR1 as SGHAT and CDR2 as FQDESV (reference sequence).

This clone was seen a handful of times. The DNA of the CDR3 is TGTGCCAGTAGTATAGATCATGAAGGGATACGGTGGCCCCAGCATTTT. It codes for CASSIDHEGIRWPQHF. The chain recombines TRBV19 with TRBJ1-5, with D unclear. This CDR3 region has 16 residues. CDR1 is LNHDA and CDR2 is SQIVND in the germline V gene (reference sequence). Trimming took 0 bases from V and 9 from J, leaving 18 bases between them.

The sample holds a few counts of this clone. V and J are TRBV19 and TRBJ1-2; D is perhaps TRBD1 (5 bases). Per germline, CDR1 LNHDA and CDR2 SQIVND (reference sequence). Between the trimmed V and J ends, which lost 3 bases and 2 bases, there was a span of 19 bases. CDR3 length: 17 residues. The CDR3 reads CASSISEGRQSNYGYTF. The CDR3 DNA sequence: TGTGCCAGTAGTATTTCTGAGGGACGGCAGTCCAACTATGGCTACACCTTC.

The V gene is TRBV5-1, the J gene TRBJ2-2, with D uncertain. This CDR3 has 15 residues. Germline CDR1 and CDR2: SGHRS and YFSETQ. V gave up 0 bases and J gave up 3 bases, with 9 bases separating them. CDR3 in amino acids: CASSLESGHTGELFF. CDR3 coding DNA: TGCGCCAGCAGCTTGGAATCCGGTCACACCGGGGAGCTGTTTTTT.

This clone was counted a few times. V is TRBV5-4 and J is TRBJ2-7, with 10 bases identical to TRBD2. In germline, CDR1 is SGHNT, CDR2 YYREEE (reference sequence). V lost 0 bases, J lost 5 bases, and 5 bases stayed unmatched. The CDR3 sequence is 15 residues long. CDR3 sequence: CASSLDPGTSDEQYF. The CDR3 DNA reads TGTGCCAGCAGCTTGGATCCTGGGACTAGCGACGAGCAGTACTTC.

The V and J genes are TRBV6-6 and TRBJ2-2, with a possible D match to TRBD1 (5 bases). The ends were cut back, 8 bases at V and 2 bases at J, with 9 bases in the middle. This CDR3 has 13 amino acids. Germline V CDR1 and CDR2: MNHNY, SVGAGI (reference sequence). Written as DNA, the CDR3 is TGTGCCAGCGGCCAGGGCAACACCGGGGAGCTGTTTTTT. Translated: CASGQGNTGELFF.

This clone is labeled medium-sized. V is TRBV4-1 and J is TRBJ2-1; TRBD2 matches 9 bases. V was clipped by 0 bases and J by 7 bases; unmatched bases: 4. The germline gives CDR1 MGHRA, CDR2 YSYEKL. The CDR3 length is 15 residues. CDR3 sequence: CASSQDSGGLNEQFF. CDR3 coding DNA: TGCGCCAGCAGCCAAGATAGCGGGGGCCTTAATGAGCAGTTCTTC.

The chain links TRBV11-2 to TRBJ1-6; TRBD1 is a possible D gene (6 bases). This CDR3 comprises 15 residues. Trimming took 4 bases from V and 9 from J, leaving 16 bases between them. The germline V gene encodes CDR1 SGHAT and CDR2 FQNNGV. The CDR3 nucleotides are TGTGCCAGCAGCTCGCAACAGGGAATTATTTCACCCCTCCACTTT. As protein: CASSSQQGIISPLHF.

The chain couples TRBV7-2 to TRBJ1-5; 7 bases match TRBD1. Germline V gene data show CDR1 as SGHTA and CDR2 as FQGNSA. The CDR3 is 15 amino acids. V dropped 5 bases and J dropped 2; count of bases not matched to a gene: 6. CDR3 nucleotides: TGTGCCAGCAGCCAGGGGGGGGTGGGCAATCAGCCCCAGCATTTT. Translating gives CASSQGGVGNQPQHF.

The rearrangement uses TRBV27 and TRBJ2-2; 9 bases line up with TRBD1. CDR3 size: 15 residues. Germline V gene lookup returns CDR1 MNHEY and CDR2 SMNVEV (reference sequence). V was pared by 6 bases and J by 3 bases, with 5 bases of the junction left unmatched. In DNA form, the CDR3 reads TGTGCCAGCAGGGCCGGGACAGGGTACACCGGGGAGCTGTTTTTT. It is translated as CASRAGTGYTGELFF.